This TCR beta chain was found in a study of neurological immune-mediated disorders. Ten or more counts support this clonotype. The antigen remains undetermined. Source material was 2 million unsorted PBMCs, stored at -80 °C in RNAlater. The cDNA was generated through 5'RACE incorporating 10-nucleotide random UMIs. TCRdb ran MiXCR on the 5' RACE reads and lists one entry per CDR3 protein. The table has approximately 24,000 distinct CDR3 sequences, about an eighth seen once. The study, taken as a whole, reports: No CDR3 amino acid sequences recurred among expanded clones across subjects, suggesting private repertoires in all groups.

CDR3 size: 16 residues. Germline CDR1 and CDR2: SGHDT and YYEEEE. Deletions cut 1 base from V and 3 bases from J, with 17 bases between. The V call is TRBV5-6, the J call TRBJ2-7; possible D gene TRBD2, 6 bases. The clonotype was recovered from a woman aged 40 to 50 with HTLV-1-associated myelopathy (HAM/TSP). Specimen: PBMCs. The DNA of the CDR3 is TGTGCCAGCAGCTTGTATCAGGCGGACTACTACTACGAGCAGTACTTC. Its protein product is CASSLYQADYYYEQYF.